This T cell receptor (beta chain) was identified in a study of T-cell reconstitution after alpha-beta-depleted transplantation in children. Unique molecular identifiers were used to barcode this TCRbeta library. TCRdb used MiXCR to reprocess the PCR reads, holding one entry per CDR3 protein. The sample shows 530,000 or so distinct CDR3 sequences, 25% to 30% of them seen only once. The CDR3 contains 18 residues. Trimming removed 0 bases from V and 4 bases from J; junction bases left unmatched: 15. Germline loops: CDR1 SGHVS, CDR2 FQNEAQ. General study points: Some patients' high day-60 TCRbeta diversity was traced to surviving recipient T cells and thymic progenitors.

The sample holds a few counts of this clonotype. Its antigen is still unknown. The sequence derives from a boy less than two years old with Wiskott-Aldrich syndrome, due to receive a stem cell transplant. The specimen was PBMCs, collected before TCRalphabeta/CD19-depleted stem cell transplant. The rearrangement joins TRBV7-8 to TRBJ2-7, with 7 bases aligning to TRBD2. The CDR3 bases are TGTGCCAGCAGCTTAGCAACGTCAATGGGGAGGGTGCTTTACGAGCAGTACTTC. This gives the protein CASSLATSMGRVLYEQYF.